Given below is one TCR beta chain in context. This clone's antigen is unknown. Within one base of it there is no much larger clone, and no base qualities were kept. TCR CDR3 regions were amplified from genomic DNA by multiplex PCR using the deep immunoSEQ assay. Extracted genomic DNA from each cell subset was distributed evenly across all wells of several immunoSEQ 96-well plates, and each plate was treated as a replicate. For sorted subsets, roughly 200 ng of genomic DNA, equivalent to some 30,000 T cell genomes, went into each replicate PCR. Purified libraries were measured with a Qubit 3.0 fluorometer, size-checked on a Bioanalyzer 2100, and measured again with the KAPA Library Quantification kit. Each immunoSEQ 96-well plate was sequenced on its own single-read 150-cycle Illumina NextSeq 550 flow cell. Processing in the source paper ran as follows. The immunoSEQ output contained only junctional sequences without quality scores, so filtering could not match that applied to full-length reads. Sequences were annotated with PyIR, a Python wrapper for IgBLAST v1.9, using IMGT germline references to assign V/J genes and CDR3. Reads were filtered out if the reads had weak V/J assignments (E-value above 1e-6), no CDR3, stop codons, out-of-frame junctions, or ambiguous translated residues. V3J clonotypes were defined as sequences sharing the same inferred V gene, J gene, and CDR3 amino acid sequence. Percentage overlap between repertoires was computed as shared unique clonotypes divided by the size of the smaller repertoire. RTK rarefaction, the Chao1 estimator, and Recon v2.1 estimates of unobserved clonotypes were used to assess repertoire richness. OLGA was used to compute generation probabilities for all TCRbeta clonotypes that the gDNA method yielded from a few donors. Sourced from immuneACCESS, this table was stored by TCRdb with only in-frame sequences that have V and J called. A share of the clones is absent; for the studies checked, an unresolved V gene accounts for under half, and the remainder has no known explanation. V, J and clone size were drawn from that table, and D and trimming were deduced from the DNA. Across this sample there are approximately 2.5 million clones, with 90% to 95% seen only once. Approximately 0.36% of the sample lies in the top ten.

Sequences SGHRS (CDR1) and YFSETQ (CDR2) are obtained from the germline V gene. Between the V and J ends, shortened by 1 base and 0 bases respectively, the junction contains 21 bases. The cysteine opens and the phenylalanine closes a CDR3 of 19 amino acids. CDR3 DNA is the only sequence kept; it has 57 bases, read in frame from the first base. This sample was taken from a study of shared clonotypes between healthy human individuals (dated by TCRdb to 2018 to 2021). With respect to the entire study: The cohort included a few men and a couple of women between 18 and 49 years of age. For each donor, CD4 naive and CD4 memory were each run on three plates, CD8 naive on two plates, and CD8 memory on one plate. To estimate repertoire size and how much clonotype sharing occurs between individuals, the study deeply sequenced the blood TCR repertoires of a handful of healthy adults. Libraries were prepared and TCR repertoires were sequenced by different laboratories using diverse techniques, in order to increase sequencing depth and limit assay-specific biases. Between about 0.8 and 9 billion PBMCs per donor were obtained by leukapheresis. Here is what the overall study found, with its caveats: Rarefaction of sorted-subset datasets indicated incomplete sequencing despite the large sequencing depth. Because the study included a small number of donors, the genetic and exposure-history diversity represented was limited. Higher generation probabilities were observed for clonotypes shared by all four sorted-subset donors than for non-shared clonotypes. Roughly 5.2% of naive CD4, roughly 3.5% of naive CD8, about 2.1% of memory CD4, and 0.35% to 0.4% of memory CD8 clonotypes were shared across a few donors. Pairwise subsampling indicated that sequencing depth was expected to affect the degree of clonotype sharing among donors. Sampling was restricted to blood, and TCR repertoires in tissues likely differ from the TCR repertoires found in blood. Estimated clonotype richness was generally larger for naive than for memory subsets.

The donors were healthy, HIV-negative adults with no recently reported acute infections or vaccinations. All donors were Caucasian adults living in Nashville, Tennessee, USA. CD4+ T cells were enriched by magnetic negative selection; naive cells were then positively selected on CD45RA, and the negative fraction formed the memory subset. Blood was obtained by leukapheresis, after which PBMCs were separated by Ficoll-Histopaque density gradient centrifugation and cryopreserved in liquid nitrogen vapor phase. Purity and quantity of every magnetically sorted T cell population were checked by analytical flow cytometry. From each sorted fraction, genomic DNA was isolated and quantified by UV absorbance on a Nanodrop 2000c.

This sequence originates from a young man in good health. Some clones in this sample may be carry-over from other donors' samples. The chain couples TRBV5-1 to TRBJ2-3; the D gene is possibly TRBD2, with 6 bases matching. The source material was naive CD4+ T cells from PBMCs. The cell subset or site label, read with the paper, signifies: CD45RA+ positively selected. The DNA sequence follows: TGCGCCAGCAGCTTGTTTCGGGCTAGCGCATTGACTAGCACAGATACGCAGTATTTT. This encodes CASSLFRASALTSTDTQYF.